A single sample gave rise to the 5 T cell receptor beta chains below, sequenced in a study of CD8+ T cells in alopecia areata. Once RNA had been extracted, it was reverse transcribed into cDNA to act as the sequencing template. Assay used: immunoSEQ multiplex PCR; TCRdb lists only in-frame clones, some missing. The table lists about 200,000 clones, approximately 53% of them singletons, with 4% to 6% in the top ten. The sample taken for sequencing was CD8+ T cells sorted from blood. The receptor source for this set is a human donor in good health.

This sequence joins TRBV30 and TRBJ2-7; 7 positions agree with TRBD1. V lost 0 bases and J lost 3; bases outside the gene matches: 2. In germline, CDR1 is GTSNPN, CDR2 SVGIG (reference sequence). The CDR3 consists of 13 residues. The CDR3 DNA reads TGTGCCTGGAGTGTGGGGACAGTCTACGAGCAGTACTTC. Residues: CAWSVGTVYEQYF. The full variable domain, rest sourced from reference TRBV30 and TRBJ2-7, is SQTIHQWPATLVQPVGSPLSLECTVEGTSNPNLYWYRQAAGRGLQLLFYSVGIGQISSEVPQNLSASRPQDRQFILSSKKLLLSDSGFYLCAWSVGTVYEQYFGPGTRLTVT.

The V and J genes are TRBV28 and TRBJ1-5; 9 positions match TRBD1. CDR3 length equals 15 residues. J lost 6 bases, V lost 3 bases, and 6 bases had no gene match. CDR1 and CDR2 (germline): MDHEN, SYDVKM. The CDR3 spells CASSFYRGQGQPQHF. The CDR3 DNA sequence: TGTGCCAGCAGTTTCTACAGGGGGCAAGGTCAGCCCCAGCATTTT.

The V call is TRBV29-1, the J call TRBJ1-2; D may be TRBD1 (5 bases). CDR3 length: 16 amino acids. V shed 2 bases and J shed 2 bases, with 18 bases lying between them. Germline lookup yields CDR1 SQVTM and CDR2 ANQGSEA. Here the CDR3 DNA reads TGCAGCGTTGAATGGGGAGGTGGGGGAAAGAACTATGGCTACACCTTC. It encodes CSVEWGGGGKNYGYTF.

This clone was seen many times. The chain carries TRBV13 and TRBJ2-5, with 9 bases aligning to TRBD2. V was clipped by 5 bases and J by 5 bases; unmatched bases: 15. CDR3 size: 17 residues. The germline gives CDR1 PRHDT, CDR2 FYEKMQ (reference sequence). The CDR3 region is CASSPRNSGGPRETQYF. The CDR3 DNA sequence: TGTGCCAGCAGCCCTCGTAATAGCGGGGGACCGCGGGAGACCCAGTACTTC.

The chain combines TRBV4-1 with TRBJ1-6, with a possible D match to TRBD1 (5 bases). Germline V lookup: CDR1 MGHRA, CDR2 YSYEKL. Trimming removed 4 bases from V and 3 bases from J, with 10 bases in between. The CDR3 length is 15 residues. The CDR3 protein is CASSPRQIYNSPLHF. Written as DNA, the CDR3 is TGCGCCAGCAGCCCGCGACAGATCTATAATTCACCCCTCCACTTT.